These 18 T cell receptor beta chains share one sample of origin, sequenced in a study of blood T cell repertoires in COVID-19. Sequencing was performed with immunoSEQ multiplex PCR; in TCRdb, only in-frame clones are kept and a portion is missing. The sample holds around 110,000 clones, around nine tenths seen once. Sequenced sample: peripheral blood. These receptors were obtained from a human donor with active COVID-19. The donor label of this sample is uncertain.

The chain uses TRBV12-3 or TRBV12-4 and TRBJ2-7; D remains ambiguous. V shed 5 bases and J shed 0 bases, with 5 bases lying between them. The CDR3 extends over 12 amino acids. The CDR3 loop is CASSPHSYEQYF. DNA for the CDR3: TGTGCCAGCAGTCCCCACTCCTACGAGCAGTACTTC.

The CDR3 loop is CASSFGSRTGSYEQYF. DNA for the CDR3: TGCGCCAGCAGCTTCGGAAGCCGGACAGGGTCCTACGAGCAGTACTTC. This chain uses TRBV5-1 with TRBJ2-7, with 8 nucleotides matching TRBD1. Trimming removed 2 bases from V and 1 base from J; junction bases left unmatched: 8. This CDR3 is built from 16 residues. Germline V gene data show CDR1 as SGHRS and CDR2 as YFSETQ.

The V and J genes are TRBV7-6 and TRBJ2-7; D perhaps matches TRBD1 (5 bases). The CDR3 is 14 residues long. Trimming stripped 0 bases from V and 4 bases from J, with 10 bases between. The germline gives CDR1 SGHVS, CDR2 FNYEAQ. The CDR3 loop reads CASSLAARVYEQYF. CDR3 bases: TGTGCCAGCAGCTTAGCGGCCAGGGTTTACGAGCAGTACTTC.

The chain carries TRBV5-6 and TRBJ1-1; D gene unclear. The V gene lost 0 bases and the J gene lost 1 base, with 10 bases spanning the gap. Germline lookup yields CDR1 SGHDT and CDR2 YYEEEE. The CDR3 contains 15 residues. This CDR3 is CASSLVGGRNTEAFF. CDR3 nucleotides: TGTGCCAGCAGCTTGGTAGGTGGGAGGAACACTGAAGCTTTCTTT. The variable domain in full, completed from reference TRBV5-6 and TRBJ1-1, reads DAGVTQSPTHLIKTRGQQVTLRCSPKSGHDTVSWYQQALGQGPQFIFQYYEEEERQRGNFPDRFSGHQFPNYSSELNVNALLLGDSALYLCASSLVGGRNTEAFFGQGTRLTVV.

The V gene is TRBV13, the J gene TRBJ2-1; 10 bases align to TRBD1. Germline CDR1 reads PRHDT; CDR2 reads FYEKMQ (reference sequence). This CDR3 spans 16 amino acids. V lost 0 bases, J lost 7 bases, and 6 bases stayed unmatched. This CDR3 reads CASSLGLGTGVNEQFF. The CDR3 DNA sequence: TGTGCCAGCAGCTTAGGCCTCGGGACAGGGGTAAATGAGCAGTTCTTC.

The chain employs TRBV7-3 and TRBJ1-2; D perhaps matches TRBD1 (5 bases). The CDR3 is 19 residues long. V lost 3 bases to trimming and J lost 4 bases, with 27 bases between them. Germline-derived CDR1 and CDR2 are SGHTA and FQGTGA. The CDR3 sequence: CASSFNLGTRDADFYGYTF. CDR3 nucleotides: TGTGCCAGCAGCTTTAATTTGGGGACTCGGGACGCAGACTTCTATGGCTACACCTTC.

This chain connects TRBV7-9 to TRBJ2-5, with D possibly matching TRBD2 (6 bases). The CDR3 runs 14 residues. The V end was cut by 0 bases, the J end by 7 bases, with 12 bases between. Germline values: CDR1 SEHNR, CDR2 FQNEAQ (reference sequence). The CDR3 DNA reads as TGTGCCAGCAGCTTAGCGCGCGGGCGGGGGACCCAGTACTTC. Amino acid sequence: CASSLARGRGTQYF.

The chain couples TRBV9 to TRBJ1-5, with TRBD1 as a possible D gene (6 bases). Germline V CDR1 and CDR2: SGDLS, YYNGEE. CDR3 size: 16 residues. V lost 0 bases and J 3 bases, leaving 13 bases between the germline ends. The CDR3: CASSVGDDRINQPQHF. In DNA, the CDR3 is TGTGCCAGCAGCGTAGGAGACGACAGGATCAATCAGCCCCAGCATTTT.

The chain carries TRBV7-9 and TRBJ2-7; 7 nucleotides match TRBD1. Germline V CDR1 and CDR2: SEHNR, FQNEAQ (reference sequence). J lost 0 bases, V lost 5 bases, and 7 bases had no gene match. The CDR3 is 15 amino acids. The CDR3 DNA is TGTGCCAGCAGCCGTGGACAGGTGAGCTCCTACGAGCAGTACTTC. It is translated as CASSRGQVSSYEQYF.

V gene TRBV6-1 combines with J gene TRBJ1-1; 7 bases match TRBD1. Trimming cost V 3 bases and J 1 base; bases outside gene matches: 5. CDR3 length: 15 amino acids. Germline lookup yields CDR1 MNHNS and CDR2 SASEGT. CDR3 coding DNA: TGTGCCAGCAGTGATCGGACAGGATCGAACACTGAAGCTTTCTTT. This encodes CASSDRTGSNTEAFF.

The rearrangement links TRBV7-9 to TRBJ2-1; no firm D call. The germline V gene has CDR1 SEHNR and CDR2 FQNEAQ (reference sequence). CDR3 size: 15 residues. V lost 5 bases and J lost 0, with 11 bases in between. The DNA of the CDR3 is TGTGCCAGCAGCCCCCGTACCTACTCCTACAATGAGCAGTTCTTC. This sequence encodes CASSPRTYSYNEQFF.

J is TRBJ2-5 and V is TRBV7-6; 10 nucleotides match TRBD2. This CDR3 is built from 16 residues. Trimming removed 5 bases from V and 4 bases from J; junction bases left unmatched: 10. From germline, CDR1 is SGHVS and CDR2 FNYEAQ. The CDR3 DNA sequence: TGTGCCAGCAGCATCCAGGGAGCGGGGGGGCCAGAGACCCAGTACTTC. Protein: CASSIQGAGGPETQYF. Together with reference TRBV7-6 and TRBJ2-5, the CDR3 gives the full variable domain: GAGVSQSPRYKVTKRGQDVALRCDPISGHVSLYWYRQALGQGPEFLTYFNYEAQQDKSGLPNDRFSAERPEGSISTLTIQRTEQRDSAMYRCASSIQGAGGPETQYFGPGTRLLVL.

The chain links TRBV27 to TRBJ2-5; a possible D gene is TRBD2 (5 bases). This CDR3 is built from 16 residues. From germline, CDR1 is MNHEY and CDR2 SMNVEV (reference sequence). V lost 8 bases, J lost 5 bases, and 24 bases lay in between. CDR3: CASQPEGRPARETQYF. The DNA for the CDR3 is TGTGCCAGCCAACCTGAGGGCAGGCCAGCCCGGGAGACCCAGTACTTC.

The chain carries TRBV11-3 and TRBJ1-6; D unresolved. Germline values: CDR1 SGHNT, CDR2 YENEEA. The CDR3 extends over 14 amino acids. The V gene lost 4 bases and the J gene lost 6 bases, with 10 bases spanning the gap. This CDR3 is CASSSGSSNSPLHF. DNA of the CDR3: TGTGCCAGCAGCTCGGGATCCAGTAATTCACCCCTCCACTTT.

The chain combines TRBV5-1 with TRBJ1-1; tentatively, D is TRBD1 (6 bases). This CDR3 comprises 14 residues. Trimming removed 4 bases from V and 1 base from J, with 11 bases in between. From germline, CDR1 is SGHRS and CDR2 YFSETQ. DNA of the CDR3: TGCGCCAGCAGCCCCGGGACATCGAACACTGAAGCTTTCTTT. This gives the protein CASSPGTSNTEAFF.

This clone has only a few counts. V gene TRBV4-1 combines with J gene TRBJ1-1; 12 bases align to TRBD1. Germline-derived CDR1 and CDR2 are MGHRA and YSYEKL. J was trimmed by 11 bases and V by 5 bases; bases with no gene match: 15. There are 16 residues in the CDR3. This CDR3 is CASSIRGTTGTGGAFF. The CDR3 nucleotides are TGCGCCAGCAGCATTCGAGGGACTACCGGGACAGGGGGCGCTTTCTTT.

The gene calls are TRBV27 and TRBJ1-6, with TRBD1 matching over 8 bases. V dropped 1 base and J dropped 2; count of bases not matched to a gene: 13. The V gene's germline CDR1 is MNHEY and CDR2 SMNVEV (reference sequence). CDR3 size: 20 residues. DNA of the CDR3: TGTGCCAGCAGTTTATTCCCCGTTGGACAGGGAGCAACCTATAATTCACCCCTCCACTTT. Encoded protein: CASSLFPVGQGATYNSPLHF.

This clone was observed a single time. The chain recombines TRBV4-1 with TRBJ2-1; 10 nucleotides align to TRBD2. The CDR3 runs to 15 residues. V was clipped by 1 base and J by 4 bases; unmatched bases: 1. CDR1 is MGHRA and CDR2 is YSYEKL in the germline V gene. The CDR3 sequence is CASSQGLAGYNEQFF. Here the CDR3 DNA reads TGCGCCAGCAGCCAAGGACTAGCGGGTTACAATGAGCAGTTCTTC.